The text below deals with one T cell receptor beta chain. The PCR ran on 60 Vbeta and 13 Jbeta primers. TCRdb's copy holds only in-frame clones and misses some; the assay was immunoSEQ multiplex PCR. The repertoire holds around 170,000 clones, 65% to 85% seen once, with approximately 2.5% in the top ten. The entry originates in a study of cytomegalovirus exposure and HLA in healthy donors. The overall study: The Caucasian-associated ancestry cluster held less than 85% of a few hundred genotyped donors.

Trimming removed 6 bases at V and 6 bases at J, with 11 bases between. The CDR3 covers 12 residues. The germline gives CDR1 MNHEY, CDR2 SVGAGI. Material for sequencing was PBMCs. The origin of this receptor is a man between 60 and 75 years old in good health and CMV-seronegative. The chain links TRBV6-5 to TRBJ1-1, with D hard to call. The CDR3 sequence is CASSGEYSEAFF. Written as DNA, the CDR3 is TGTGCCAGCAGCGGGGAATACTCTGAAGCTTTCTTT.